A selection of T cell receptor beta chains follows, all from one sample in a study of blood T cells in healthy people across ages. TCRdb analysed the 5' RACE reads with MiXCR anew, one entry per CDR3 protein. There are roughly 1,800,000 distinct CDR3 sequences in the sample; around 50% occur only once, and about 2.1% lies in the top ten. Sequencing input: blood. The source of these receptors is a woman aged 40-49 years in good health. Each CDR3 is given with its conserved first and last residue. Fields, in order: clone size, J gene, V gene, CDR3 protein. For some rows the clone size is stated as once, few or many, or as a class when expanded; others skip it.

abundance: many
j_gene: TRBJ2-7
v_gene: TRBV12-3/TRBV12-4
CDR3aa: CASSPGTEYEQYF

abundance: NA
j_gene: TRBJ1-1
v_gene: TRBV15
CDR3aa: CATSGRQANTEAFF

abundance: NA
j_gene: TRBJ2-7
v_gene: TRBV6-5
CDR3aa: CASSRGHTYEQYF

abundance: NA
j_gene: TRBJ2-3
v_gene: TRBV7-9
CDR3aa: CASSLLRKTSTDTQYF

abundance: few
j_gene: TRBJ2-5
v_gene: TRBV6-2/TRBV6-3
CDR3aa: CASSGWDRVGQETQYF

abundance: NA
j_gene: TRBJ2-1
v_gene: TRBV11-3
CDR3aa: CASSLTESGGNNEQFF

abundance: once
j_gene: TRBJ1-4
v_gene: TRBV14
CDR3aa: CASSPTLRDRATNEKLFF

abundance: NA
j_gene: TRBJ2-5
v_gene: TRBV7-7
CDR3aa: CASSLADSPRETQYF

abundance: few
j_gene: TRBJ2-3
v_gene: TRBV29-1
CDR3aa: CSVLTGQVGVQYF

abundance: NA
j_gene: TRBJ2-1
v_gene: TRBV5-6
CDR3aa: CASSFLTGADNEQFF

abundance: few
j_gene: NA
v_gene: TRBV20-1
CDR3aa: CSACPFRGARDEQYF

abundance: few
j_gene: TRBJ2-7
v_gene: TRBV4-3
CDR3aa: CASSRKGATEQYF

abundance: NA
j_gene: TRBJ2-7
v_gene: TRBV20-1
CDR3aa: CSARDLTSGSYEQYF

abundance: many
j_gene: TRBJ2-7
v_gene: TRBV29-1
CDR3aa: CSVGQGPEQYF

abundance: NA
j_gene: TRBJ2-5
v_gene: TRBV3-1
CDR3aa: CASSQSGIGGPETQYF

abundance: few
j_gene: TRBJ2-5
v_gene: TRBV10-3
CDR3aa: CAISGDPSNPQETQYF

abundance: NA
j_gene: TRBJ1-2
v_gene: TRBV5-6
CDR3aa: CASSHRVGHYGYTF

abundance: few
j_gene: TRBJ2-1
v_gene: TRBV18
CDR3aa: CASSPIGQGAYNEQFF

abundance: NA
j_gene: TRBJ2-7
v_gene: TRBV6-2/TRBV6-3
CDR3aa: CASSFSGSGRLNYEQYF

abundance: once
j_gene: TRBJ2-1
v_gene: TRBV4-3
CDR3aa: CASSQQRGGFGLDEQFF

abundance: NA
j_gene: TRBJ2-7
v_gene: TRBV20-1
CDR3aa: CSARSPNIYPYEQYF

abundance: once
j_gene: TRBJ2-1
v_gene: TRBV6-5
CDR3aa: CASSSGDLGTKQFF

abundance: few
j_gene: TRBJ2-7
v_gene: TRBV20-1
CDR3aa: CSARGGSSSYEQYF

abundance: few
j_gene: TRBJ2-3
v_gene: TRBV7-2
CDR3aa: CASSLAWGGADTQYF

abundance: NA
j_gene: TRBJ2-3
v_gene: TRBV9
CDR3aa: CASSGRMSGSGNHKTDPTDTRYF

abundance: NA
j_gene: TRBJ1-2
v_gene: TRBV6-6
CDR3aa: CATGGTGEGYTF

abundance: NA
j_gene: TRBJ2-7
v_gene: TRBV7-9
CDR3aa: CASSSGTSGFPSYEQYF

abundance: once
j_gene: NA
v_gene: TRBV5-1
CDR3aa: CASSLGLWYSVETQYF

abundance: NA
j_gene: TRBJ1-2
v_gene: TRBV13
CDR3aa: CASSFPPGTLGYTF

abundance: many
j_gene: TRBJ2-7
v_gene: TRBV10-3
CDR3aa: CATGTAYEQYF

abundance: NA
j_gene: TRBJ2-7
v_gene: TRBV6-5
CDR3aa: CPSSDRDRGYEQYF

abundance: few
j_gene: TRBJ2-7
v_gene: TRBV29-1
CDR3aa: CSVEDVSLGSYEQYF

abundance: NA
j_gene: TRBJ2-3
v_gene: TRBV4-2
CDR3aa: CASSPVGASGGARSTDTQYF

abundance: NA
j_gene: TRBJ2-1
v_gene: TRBV12-3/TRBV12-4
CDR3aa: CASSLVGGAPYNEQFF

abundance: NA
j_gene: TRBJ2-7
v_gene: TRBV11-2
CDR3aa: CASSPRMGSAYEQYF

abundance: few
j_gene: TRBJ2-1
v_gene: TRBV6-5
CDR3aa: CASSYDGRSEQFF

abundance: NA
j_gene: TRBJ1-2
v_gene: TRBV20-1
CDR3aa: CSAPRGARGYGYTF